The present entry profiles one TCR beta chain with its context. The protocol was immunoSEQ multiplex PCR, while the TCRdb copy is restricted to in-frame clones and leaves out a portion. Here the sample spans roughly 87,000 clones, approximately 84% being singletons. Trimming cost V 6 bases and J 5 bases, with 10 bases left between them. Germline loops: CDR1 SQVTM, CDR2 ANQGSEA. The CDR3 sequence is 11 residues long. The sample originates from a study of blood T cell repertoires in COVID-19. The V and J genes are TRBV29-1 and TRBJ1-1, with D possibly TRBD1 on 5 matching bases. This TCR was recovered from a woman aged 55-69 years with acute or convalescent COVID-19. Sequenced: peripheral blood. For the CDR3, the DNA is TGCAGCGTGGGTCAGGGAACTGAAGCTTTCTTT. This codes for CSVGQGTEAFF.